These 21 T cell receptor beta chains were all obtained from the same sample, sequenced in a study of shared clonotypes between healthy human individuals (TCRdb year 2020). Libraries were made using the immunoSEQ multiplex PCR assay. This immuneACCESS table, as held by TCRdb, lists in-frame sequences with V and J called but not all clones. Of the missing ones, under half trace to an unresolved V gene in checked studies; the others have no known cause. For this sample there are about 2.1 million clones; just over 90% appear just once. In total, the top ten clones hold under 2% of the sample. CD8 naive samples were obtained by positive selection for CCR7 among CD45RO-negative cells, yielding a CD45RA+CCR7+ population from which TemRA cells were excluded. The sequenced sample consisted of naive CD8+ T cells from PBMCs. The sample's cell subset or site label, in plain terms: CD45RA+CCR7+. These receptors all stem from a man aged 18 to 29 in good health. Some clones in this sample may be carry-over from other donors' samples.

This chain connects TRBV9 to TRBJ2-4, with 7 nucleotides matching TRBD2. Germline CDR1 and CDR2: SGDLS and YYNGEE. The CDR3 sequence is 16 residues long. V lost 4 bases to trimming and J lost 0 bases; unmatched junction nucleotides: 7. Here the CDR3 DNA reads TGTGCCAGCAGCCCGAGGACTAGATTAGCCAAAAACATTCAGTACTTC. Protein product: CASSPRTRLAKNIQYF.

As concerns this clone: The identical CDR3 is also encoded by other nucleotide sequences in the sample. The J gene is TRBJ2-7, the V gene TRBV5-1; 7 bases agree with TRBD2. This CDR3 has 13 amino acids. Germline V gives CDR1 SGHRS, CDR2 YFSETQ. J gave up 4 bases and V 0 bases, and 1 base lay outside the gene matches. The CDR3 coding sequence is TGCGCCAGCAGCTTGGGAGCGGGGTACGAGCAGTACTTC. This codes for CASSLGAGYEQYF.

The V and J genes are TRBV29-1 and TRBJ2-3, with D perhaps matching TRBD2 (6 bases). This CDR3 spans 10 amino acids. The germline V gene encodes CDR1 SQVTM and CDR2 ANQGSEA. The V end was cut by 4 bases, the J end by 12 bases, with 11 bases between. For the CDR3, the DNA is TGCAGCGTTGTGGCGGGAACCCAGTATTTT. Translating it yields CSVVAGTQYF.

J is TRBJ2-2 and V is TRBV28, with 7 bases fitting TRBD2. The CDR3 is 17 amino acids. V dropped 3 bases and J dropped 1; count of bases not matched to a gene: 8. From germline, CDR1 is MDHEN and CDR2 SYDVKM. The CDR3 DNA is TGTGCCAGCAGTTTTATTAAGTGGGAGGGGAACACCGGGGAGCTGTTTTTT. The encoded protein is CASSFIKWEGNTGELFF. Full variable domain (rest looked up from reference TRBV28 and TRBJ2-2): DVKVTQSSRYLVKRTGEKVFLECVQDMDHENMFWYRQDPGLGLRLIYFSYDVKMKEKGDIPEGYSVSREKKERFSLILESASTNQTSMYLCASSFIKWEGNTGELFFGEGSRLTVL.

The chain recombines TRBV30 with TRBJ2-5; 11 bases are shared with TRBD2. From germline, CDR1 is GTSNPN and CDR2 SVGIG (reference sequence). The CDR3 is made up of 15 amino acids. With V trimmed by 0 bases and J by 5 bases, 5 bases remained unmatched. The CDR3 reads CAWSVLAGVGETQYF. In nucleotides, the CDR3 is TGTGCCTGGAGTGTACTAGCGGGAGTCGGGGAGACCCAGTACTTC.

This chain connects TRBV2 to TRBJ1-1; D unclear. The CDR3 extends over 16 amino acids. V was shortened by 1 base and J by 1 base, with 13 bases between the two germline ends. Germline V gene data show CDR1 as SNHLY and CDR2 as FYNNEI. The CDR3 coding sequence is TGTGCCAGCAGTGAAGTAGGAACCGGAAGGAACACTGAAGCTTTCTTT. Residues: CASSEVGTGRNTEAFF.

V gene TRBV29-1 combines with J gene TRBJ1-5; 8 bases match TRBD1. CDR1 is SQVTM and CDR2 is ANQGSEA in the germline V gene. The trim removed 4 bases at V and 4 bases at J, leaving 6 bases unmatched. The CDR3 runs 14 residues. CDR3 coding DNA: TGCAGCGTTGCAGGGACAGGACCAAATCAGCCCCAGCATTTT. Residues: CSVAGTGPNQPQHF.

The gene calls are TRBV27 and TRBJ1-2; D call uncertain. This CDR3 has 13 residues. V lost 5 bases and J lost 5, with 12 bases in between. Germline assignment: CDR1 MNHEY and CDR2 SMNVEV (reference sequence). The CDR3 sequence is CASSLEVGYGYTF. In DNA form, the CDR3 reads TGTGCCAGCAGTCTGGAAGTTGGGTATGGCTACACCTTC.

CDR3 sequence reads: CASSSRLTVTYEQYF. CDR3 DNA: TGTGCCAGCAGCTCCCGACTGACAGTGACCTACGAGCAGTACTTC. V and J are TRBV13 and TRBJ2-7; D is possibly TRBD1 (5 bases). Germline CDR1 PRHDT, CDR2 FYEKMQ (reference sequence). This CDR3 contains 15 residues. With 4 bases removed from V and 2 bases from J, the gap between germline ends came to 15 bases.

J is TRBJ2-1 and V is TRBV28; D gene unclear. V was pared by 4 bases and J by 8 bases, with 3 bases between. The V gene's germline CDR1 is MDHEN and CDR2 SYDVKM. The CDR3 has 10 amino acids. The CDR3: CASSWDEQFF. The CDR3 DNA reads TGTGCCAGCAGTTGGGATGAGCAGTTCTTC.

This clone showed up just a few times. V is TRBV27 and J is TRBJ1-1; D not certain. Trimming pared 5 bases from V and 4 bases from J, leaving 11 bases between. This CDR3 has 13 amino acids. The V gene's germline CDR1 is MNHEY and CDR2 SMNVEV (reference sequence). DNA of the CDR3: TGTGCCAGCAGTGTAAGGGTCGGCACTGAAGCTTTCTTT. Its protein is CASSVRVGTEAFF.

The V call is TRBV14, the J call TRBJ1-2; 7 bases line up with TRBD1. Germline V gene sequence: CDR1 SGHDN, CDR2 FVKESK. The CDR3 spans 15 residues. V gave up 2 bases and J gave up 4 bases; unmatched junction bases: 7. CDR3 amino acids: CASSQPGQFSYGYTF. CDR3 DNA sequence: TGTGCCAGCAGCCAACCGGGACAGTTCTCCTATGGCTACACCTTC.

This clone was found once. The rearrangement links TRBV7-8 to TRBJ2-7; D may be TRBD1 (5 bases). Trimming removed 4 bases at V and 0 bases at J, with 13 bases between. The CDR3 loop spans 15 amino acids. From germline, CDR1 is SGHVS and CDR2 FQNEAQ. CDR3 residues: CASSSHGASSYEQYF. In DNA, the CDR3 is TGTGCCAGCAGCTCTCATGGGGCCTCCTCCTACGAGCAGTACTTC.

The V and J genes are TRBV28 and TRBJ1-6; D perhaps matches TRBD1 (5 bases). The CDR3 consists of 14 residues. Germline values: CDR1 MDHEN, CDR2 SYDVKM. The ends were cut back, 5 bases at V and 8 bases at J, with 13 bases in the middle. The CDR3 DNA follows: TGTGCCAGCAGTGACCGGGACTTTGATTCACCCCTCCACTTT. Protein product: CASSDRDFDSPLHF.

J is TRBJ2-2 and V is TRBV7-8, with D uncertain. Looked up from germline, CDR1 is SGHVS and CDR2 is FQNEAQ. The CDR3 has 18 residues. V was clipped by 1 base and J by 2 bases, with 17 bases between them. DNA for the CDR3: TGTGCCAGCAGCTTAGAGGTCCAGTCAGGCAGCAACACCGGGGAGCTGTTTTTT. Its translation: CASSLEVQSGSNTGELFF.

This clone was detected only once. V usage is TRBV27 and J usage is TRBJ2-7, with D perhaps matching TRBD2 (6 bases). This CDR3 contains 12 residues. Germline assignment: CDR1 MNHEY and CDR2 SMNVEV (reference sequence). Trimming took 10 bases from V and 3 from J, leaving 13 bases between them. The CDR3 is CAISGDHYEQYF. In DNA form, the CDR3 reads TGTGCCATCTCGGGGGACCACTACGAGCAGTACTTC.

CDR3: CASSIAGGNYNEQFF. The CDR3 DNA reads TGTGCCAGCAGCATAGCGGGAGGGAACTACAATGAGCAGTTCTTC. The gene calls are TRBV5-5 and TRBJ2-1; 11 nucleotides line up with TRBD2. The length of the CDR3 is 15 residues. V shed 4 bases, J shed 3 bases, and the junction held 3 bases outside the gene matches. The germline V gene encodes CDR1 SGHKS and CDR2 YYEKEE (reference sequence).

This clone was counted once. The sample contains more than one DNA sequence encoding this CDR3. The chain uses TRBV9 and TRBJ2-3; no firm D call. Per the germline V gene, CDR1 is SGDLS and CDR2 is YYNGEE. The CDR3 covers 15 residues. V lost 0 bases to trimming and J lost 0 bases, with 8 bases between them. The CDR3: CASSVEGRSTDTQYF. Written as DNA, the CDR3 is TGTGCCAGCAGCGTAGAGGGCAGGAGCACAGATACGCAGTATTTT.

This clone was counted once. The CDR3 nucleotides are TGTGCCAGAAGGATCCCGGTGGGCCGCCATGGCTACACCTTC. It encodes CARRIPVGRHGYTF. The chain employs TRBV2 and TRBJ1-2, with D uncertain. Germline V gene data show CDR1 as SNHLY and CDR2 as FYNNEI. CDR3 length: 14 amino acids. V was pared by 9 bases and J by 6 bases, with 20 bases between.

The gene calls are TRBV7-9 and TRBJ2-1; D perhaps matches TRBD2 (5 bases). Trimming shortened V by 5 bases and J by 2 bases, and 13 bases separated the two germline ends. Germline lookup yields CDR1 SEHNR and CDR2 FQNEAQ (reference sequence). The CDR3 length is 15 residues. CDR3 sequence reads: CASSGRTGPYNEQFF. CDR3 coding DNA: TGTGCCAGCAGCGGACGGACTGGGCCCTACAATGAGCAGTTCTTC.

The chain recombines TRBV27 with TRBJ2-5; the match to TRBD1 covers 7 bases. This CDR3 has 14 amino acids. Trimming removed 4 bases from V and 5 bases from J; junction bases left unmatched: 7. Germline V CDR1 and CDR2: MNHEY, SMNVEV (reference sequence). The CDR3 reads CASSSLTGMETQYF. CDR3 in DNA: TGTGCCAGCAGTTCTCTGACAGGGATGGAGACCCAGTACTTC.